Listed here are 23 T cell receptor beta chains from one sample, sequenced in a study of CD8+ T cells in alopecia areata. RNA extraction and reverse transcription yielded cDNA as sequencing template. Method: immunoSEQ multiplex PCR; TCRdb's copy keeps in-frame clones and lacks some. Of about 150,000 clones listed, approximately 45% are singletons. Input material: CD4+ T cells sorted from blood. These receptor sequences come from a human donor with alopecia areata.

The genes are TRBV7-6 and TRBJ2-7; D is unclear. Germline CDR1 SGHVS, CDR2 FNYEAQ. V lost 4 bases to trimming and J lost 3 bases, with 16 bases between them. The CDR3 sequence is 15 residues long. CDR3 in DNA: TGTGCCAGCAGCTCAGTCCGTGATGATCACTACGAGCAGTACTTC. Translation gives CASSSVRDDHYEQYF.

This clone was seen a few times. V is TRBV14 and J is TRBJ2-7; D not resolved. V was cut by 4 bases and J by 8 bases, with 9 bases left in between. Germline-derived CDR1 and CDR2 are SGHDN and FVKESK. The CDR3 extends over 11 amino acids. CDR3: CASSLTPQQYF. The CDR3 nucleotides read TGTGCCAGCAGCCTAACGCCCCAGCAGTACTTC.

J is TRBJ1-5 and V is TRBV18; D gene uncertain. Germline values: CDR1 KGHSH, CDR2 LQKENI. V dropped 1 base and J dropped 4 bases, with 14 bases sitting between them. The CDR3 extends over 16 amino acids. Written as DNA, the CDR3 is TGTGCCAGCTCACCACAAGGAGGGATGTGGAATCAGCCCCAGCATTTT. Translated, it gives CASSPQGGMWNQPQHF.

This clone occurred a few times. The chain combines TRBV29-1 with TRBJ1-1, with TRBD1 as a possible D gene (6 bases). Germline V gene data show CDR1 as SQVTM and CDR2 as ANQGSEA. The V gene lost 0 bases and the J gene lost 11 bases, with 22 bases spanning the gap. CDR3 length: 15 residues. CDR3 residues: CSVEEFGGVEFAAFF. CDR3 sequence (DNA): TGCAGCGTTGAAGAGTTCGGGGGCGTAGAGTTTGCGGCTTTCTTT.

This clone was seen only a few times. The DNA of the CDR3 is TGCAGCGTTTTAATCCTTGCGAGCACAGATACGCAGTATTTT. It is translated as CSVLILASTDTQYF. This chain joins TRBV29-1 and TRBJ2-3; unclear D gene. The CDR3 runs to 14 residues. The germline gives CDR1 SQVTM, CDR2 ANQGSEA. Trimming left V 5 bases short and J 0 bases short, with 12 bases between.

This sequence joins TRBV7-9 and TRBJ2-7; no firm D call. CDR3 length: 13 residues. Trimming took off 0 bases at V and 3 bases at J, with 6 bases between the two ends. Germline-derived CDR1 and CDR2 are SEHNR and FQNEAQ (reference sequence). The CDR3 spells CASSLANDYEQYF. In DNA, the CDR3 is TGTGCCAGCAGCTTAGCCAACGACTACGAGCAGTACTTC.

V and J are TRBV29-1 and TRBJ1-2, with D uncertain. There are 15 residues in the CDR3. Germline values: CDR1 SQVTM, CDR2 ANQGSEA. V dropped 1 base and J dropped 4 bases, with 16 bases sitting between them. In DNA form, the CDR3 reads TGCAGCGTTGAAGGGGCTGCTCGAATTGGCTATGGCTACACCTTC. Translating it yields CSVEGAARIGYGYTF.

The gene calls are TRBV20-1 and TRBJ1-1, with D maybe TRBD1 (6 bases). The CDR3 loop spans 11 amino acids. Between the trimmed V and J ends, which lost 3 bases and 11 bases, there was a span of 13 bases. Germline V CDR1 and CDR2: DFQATT, SNEGSKA (reference sequence). CDR3 nucleotide sequence: TGCAGTGCTAGTAAAACAGGGTACGCTTTCTTT. It specifies CSASKTGYAFF.

This chain connects TRBV11-2 to TRBJ2-1, with 8 bases that match TRBD2. The CDR3 is 15 residues long. Germline CDR1 reads SGHAT; CDR2 reads FQNNGV. V lost 2 bases and J lost 9; bases outside the gene matches: 9. CDR3 protein: CASSLNGRARSEQFF. In nucleotides, the CDR3 is TGTGCCAGCAGCTTAAACGGGAGGGCCAGGAGTGAGCAGTTCTTC.

In its sample, this clone was seen a few times. V and J are TRBV7-9 and TRBJ1-2; D is unresolved. Per germline, CDR1 SEHNR and CDR2 FQNEAQ (reference sequence). With 0 bases removed from V and 2 bases from J, the gap between germline ends came to 7 bases. This CDR3 comprises 14 residues. CDR3: CASSLAAQNYGYTF. The CDR3 nucleotides read TGTGCCAGCAGCTTAGCAGCCCAGAACTATGGCTACACCTTC.

This clone appeared once. The rearrangement links TRBV5-1 to TRBJ2-6; D gene unclear. Looked up from germline, CDR1 is SGHRS and CDR2 is YFSETQ. V was shortened by 2 bases and J by 0 bases, with 12 bases between the two germline ends. This CDR3 contains 17 residues. As DNA, the CDR3 is TGCGCCAGCAGCTTTGCAGGTCTCCACTCTGGGGCCAACGTCCTGACTTTC. It codes for CASSFAGLHSGANVLTF.

The chain carries TRBV4-1 and TRBJ2-7; TRBD2 matches at 7 bases. CDR3 length: 15 residues. Per the germline V gene, CDR1 is MGHRA and CDR2 is YSYEKL. V lost 1 base, J lost 2 bases, and 5 bases stayed unmatched. CDR3 residues: CASSQVWTRPYEQYF. CDR3 nucleotides: TGCGCCAGCAGCCAAGTTTGGACTAGGCCCTACGAGCAGTACTTC.

The chain joins TRBV29-1 to TRBJ1-1; D gene ambiguous. The ends were cut back, 3 bases at V and 0 bases at J, with 8 bases in the middle. The germline gives CDR1 SQVTM, CDR2 ANQGSEA. The length of the CDR3 is 13 residues. The CDR3 loop is CSVDPQLNTEAFF. The CDR3 DNA sequence: TGCAGCGTTGACCCCCAACTGAACACTGAAGCTTTCTTT.

The genes are TRBV7-9 and TRBJ2-3, with 7 bases that match TRBD2. Germline loops: CDR1 SEHNR, CDR2 FQNEAQ (reference sequence). The CDR3 totals 14 residues. Trimming removed 0 bases from V and 3 bases from J; junction bases left unmatched: 0. The CDR3 here is CASSLAGGTDTQYF. For the CDR3, the DNA is TGTGCCAGCAGCTTAGCGGGAGGGACAGATACGCAGTATTTT. Filled out from reference TRBV7-9 and TRBJ2-3, the complete variable domain reads DTGVSQNPRHKITKRGQNVTFRCDPISEHNRLYWYRQTLGQGPEFLTYFQNEAQLEKSRLLSDRFSAERPKGSFSTLEIQRTEQGDSAMYLCASSLAGGTDTQYFGPGTRLTVL.

The J gene is TRBJ1-1, the V gene TRBV18, with a possible D match to TRBD1 (6 bases). V gave up 3 bases and J gave up 1 base, with 12 bases separating them. This CDR3 has 15 residues. Germline V lookup: CDR1 KGHSH, CDR2 LQKENI. The CDR3 loop reads CASSPMTGANTEAFF. As DNA, the CDR3 is TGTGCCAGCTCACCGATGACAGGCGCGAACACTGAAGCTTTCTTT.

This clone has more than one count but fewer than ten. This chain connects TRBV11-2 to TRBJ2-1; 8 bases are shared with TRBD2. V was clipped by 1 base and J by 5 bases; unmatched bases: 4. CDR1 and CDR2 from the germline V gene are SGHAT and FQNNGV. The CDR3 loop spans 15 amino acids. CDR3 amino acids: CASSLGSGGNNEQFF. The CDR3 bases are TGTGCCAGCAGCTTAGGCAGCGGGGGCAACAATGAGCAGTTCTTC.

The chain carries TRBV6-5 and TRBJ2-5; D not certain. V lost 6 bases, J lost 7 bases, and 12 bases lay in between. In germline, CDR1 is MNHEY, CDR2 SVGAGI. This CDR3 has 12 amino acids. Here the CDR3 reads CASRYLDRTQYF. For the CDR3, the DNA is TGTGCCAGCAGGTACCTCGACCGGACCCAGTACTTC.

The sample holds a few counts of this clone. The chain recombines TRBV5-1 with TRBJ2-2; 7 bases are a match to TRBD1. Trimming cost V 7 bases and J 3 bases; bases outside gene matches: 12. The CDR3 is 16 amino acids. CDR1 and CDR2 (germline): SGHRS, YFSETQ. This CDR3 reads CASATILTGDTGELFF. CDR3 in DNA: TGCGCCAGCGCGACCATCCTTACAGGGGACACCGGGGAGCTGTTTTTT.

The V call is TRBV10-3, the J call TRBJ2-5; D is perhaps TRBD1 (7 bases). CDR3 size: 14 residues. In germline, CDR1 is ENHRY, CDR2 SYGVKD. Trimming cost V 3 bases and J 5 bases, with 13 bases left between them. The chain's CDR3 is CAISDWRGLETQYF. The CDR3 DNA sequence: TGTGCCATCAGTGATTGGAGGGGGCTGGAGACCCAGTACTTC.

This clone has only a few counts. V gene TRBV7-2 combines with J gene TRBJ2-3; D gene ambiguous. The CDR3 has 15 amino acids. Per the germline V gene, CDR1 is SGHTA and CDR2 is FQGNSA. Trimming pared 2 bases from V and 3 bases from J, leaving 12 bases between. The CDR3 DNA sequence: TGTGCCAGCAGCTTAAGGGCGATAGGAACAGATACGCAGTATTTT. Encoded protein: CASSLRAIGTDTQYF.

V and J are TRBV5-1 and TRBJ2-7, with 9 bases lining up with TRBD1. The germline gives CDR1 SGHRS, CDR2 YFSETQ. The CDR3 contains 14 residues. Trimming cost V 4 bases and J 5 bases; bases outside gene matches: 7. The CDR3 here is CASSTGQGLHEQYF. The CDR3 nucleotides read TGCGCCAGCAGCACGGGACAGGGCCTCCACGAGCAGTACTTC.

This clone has just a few counts. The V gene is TRBV25-1, the J gene TRBJ2-7; D unresolved. The V gene's germline CDR1 is MGHDK and CDR2 SYGVNS. The CDR3 covers 12 residues. Trimming removed 6 bases at V and 6 bases at J, with 12 bases between. CDR3 DNA: TGTGCCAGCAGGCCCCCTCTTGGCGAGCAGTACTTC. It codes for CASRPPLGEQYF.

The chain uses TRBV19 and TRBJ2-7, with D unclear. V lost 4 bases to trimming and J lost 3 bases, with 10 bases between them. Germline V gene data show CDR1 as LNHDA and CDR2 as SQIVND (reference sequence). This CDR3 spans 13 amino acids. CDR3 bases: TGTGCCAGTAGTAAGGTCTTAGACTACGAGCAGTACTTC. It yields the protein CASSKVLDYEQYF. Looking up the rest from reference TRBV19 and TRBJ2-7 gives the full variable domain: DGGITQSPKYLFRKEGQNVTLSCEQNLNHDAMYWYRQDPGQGLRLIYYSQIVNDFQKGDIAEGYSVSREKKESFPLTVTSAQKNPTAFYLCASSKVLDYEQYFGPGTRLTVT.